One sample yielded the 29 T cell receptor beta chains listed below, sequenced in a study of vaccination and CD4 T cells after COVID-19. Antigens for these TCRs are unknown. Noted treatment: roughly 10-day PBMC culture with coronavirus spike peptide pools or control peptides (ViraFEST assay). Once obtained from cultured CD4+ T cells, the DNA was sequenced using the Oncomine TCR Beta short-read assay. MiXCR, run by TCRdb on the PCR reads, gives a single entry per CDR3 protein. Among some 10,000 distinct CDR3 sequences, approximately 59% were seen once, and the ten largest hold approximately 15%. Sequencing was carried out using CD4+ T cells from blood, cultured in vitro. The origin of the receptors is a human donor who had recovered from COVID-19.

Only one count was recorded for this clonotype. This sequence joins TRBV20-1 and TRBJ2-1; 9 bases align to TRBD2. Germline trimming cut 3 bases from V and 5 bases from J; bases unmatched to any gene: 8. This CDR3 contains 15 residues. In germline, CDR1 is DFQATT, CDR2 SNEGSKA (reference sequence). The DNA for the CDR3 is TGCAGTGCTAGTTTCCTAGCGGGGCCTAACAATGAGCAGTTCTTC. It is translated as CSASFLAGPNNEQFF.

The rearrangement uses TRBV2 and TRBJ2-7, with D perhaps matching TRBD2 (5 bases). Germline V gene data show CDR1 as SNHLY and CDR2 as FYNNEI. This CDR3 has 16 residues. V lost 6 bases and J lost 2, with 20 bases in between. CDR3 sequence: CASRLSEGGPPYEQYF. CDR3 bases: TGTGCCAGCAGATTATCCGAGGGTGGACCCCCCTACGAGCAGTACTTC.

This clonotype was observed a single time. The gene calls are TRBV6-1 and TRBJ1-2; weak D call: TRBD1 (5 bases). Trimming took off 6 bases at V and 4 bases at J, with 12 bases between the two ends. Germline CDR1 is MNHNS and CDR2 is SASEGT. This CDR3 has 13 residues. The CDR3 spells CASRLGPSYGYTF. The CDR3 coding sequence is TGTGCCAGCAGGCTGGGGCCGAGCTATGGCTACACCTTC.

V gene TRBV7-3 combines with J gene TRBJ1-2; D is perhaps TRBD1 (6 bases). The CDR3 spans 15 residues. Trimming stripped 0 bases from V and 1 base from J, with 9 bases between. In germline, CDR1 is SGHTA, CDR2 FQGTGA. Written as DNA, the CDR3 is TGTGCCAGCAGCTTAACCCCGGACAGTAACTATGGCTACACCTTC. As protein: CASSLTPDSNYGYTF.

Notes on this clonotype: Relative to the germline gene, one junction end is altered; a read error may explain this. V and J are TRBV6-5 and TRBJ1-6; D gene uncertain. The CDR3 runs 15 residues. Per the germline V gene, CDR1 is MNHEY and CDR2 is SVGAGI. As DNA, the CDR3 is TGTGCCAGCAGTTACGCTAAGAGAGGGAATTTACCCCTCCACTTT. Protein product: CASSYAKRGNLPLHF.

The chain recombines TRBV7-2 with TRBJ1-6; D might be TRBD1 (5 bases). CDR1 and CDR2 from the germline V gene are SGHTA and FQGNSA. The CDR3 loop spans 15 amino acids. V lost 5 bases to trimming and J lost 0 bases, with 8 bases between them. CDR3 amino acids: CASSDRGSYNSPLHF. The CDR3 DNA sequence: TGTGCCAGCAGCGATAGGGGCTCCTATAATTCACCCCTCCACTTT. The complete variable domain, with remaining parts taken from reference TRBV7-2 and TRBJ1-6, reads GAGVSQSPSNKVTEKGKDVELRCDPISGHTALYWYRQSLGQGLEFLIYFQGNSAPDKSGLPSDRFSAERTGGSVSTLTIQRTQQEDSAVYLCASSDRGSYNSPLHFGNGTRLTVT.

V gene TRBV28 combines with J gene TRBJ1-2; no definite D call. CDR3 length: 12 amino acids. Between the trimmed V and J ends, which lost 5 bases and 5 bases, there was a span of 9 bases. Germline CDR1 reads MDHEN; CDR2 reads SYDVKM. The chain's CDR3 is CASSQLGYGYTF. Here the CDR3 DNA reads TGTGCCAGCAGTCAACTCGGTTATGGCTACACCTTC.

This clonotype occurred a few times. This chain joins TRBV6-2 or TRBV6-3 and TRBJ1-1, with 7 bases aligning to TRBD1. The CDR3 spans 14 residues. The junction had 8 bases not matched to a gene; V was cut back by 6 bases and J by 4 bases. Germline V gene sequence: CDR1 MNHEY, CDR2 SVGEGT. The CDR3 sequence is CASSETGRGTEAFF. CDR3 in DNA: TGTGCCAGCAGCGAGACAGGGCGAGGCACTGAAGCTTTCTTT.

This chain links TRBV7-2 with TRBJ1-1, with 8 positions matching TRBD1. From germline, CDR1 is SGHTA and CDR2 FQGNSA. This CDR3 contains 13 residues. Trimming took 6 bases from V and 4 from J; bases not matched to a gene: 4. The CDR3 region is CASSLRGPTEAFF. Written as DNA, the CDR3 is TGTGCCAGCAGTCTCAGGGGGCCCACTGAAGCTTTCTTT. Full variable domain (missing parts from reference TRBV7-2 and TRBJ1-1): GAGVSQSPSNKVTEKGKDVELRCDPISGHTALYWYRQSLGQGLEFLIYFQGNSAPDKSGLPSDRFSAERTGGSVSTLTIQRTQQEDSAVYLCASSLRGPTEAFFGQGTRLTVV.

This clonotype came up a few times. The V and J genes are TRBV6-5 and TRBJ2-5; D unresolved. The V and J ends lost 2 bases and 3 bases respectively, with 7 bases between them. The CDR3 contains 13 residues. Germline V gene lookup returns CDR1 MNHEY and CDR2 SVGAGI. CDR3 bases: TGTGCCAGCAGTTACGGGGAAAAAGAGACCCAGTACTTC. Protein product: CASSYGEKETQYF.

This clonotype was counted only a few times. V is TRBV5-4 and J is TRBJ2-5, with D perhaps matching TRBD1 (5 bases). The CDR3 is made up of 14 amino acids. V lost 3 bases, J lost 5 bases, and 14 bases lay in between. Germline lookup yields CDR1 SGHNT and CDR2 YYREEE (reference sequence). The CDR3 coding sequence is TGTGCCAGCAGCTGGGGTGGGGCTTGGGAGACCCAGTACTTC. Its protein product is CASSWGGAWETQYF. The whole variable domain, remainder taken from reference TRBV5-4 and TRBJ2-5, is ETGVTQSPTHLIKTRGQQVTLRCSSQSGHNTVSWYQQALGQGPQFIFQYYREEENGRGNFPPRFSGLQFPNYSSELNVNALELDDSALYLCASSWGGAWETQYFGPGTRLLVL.

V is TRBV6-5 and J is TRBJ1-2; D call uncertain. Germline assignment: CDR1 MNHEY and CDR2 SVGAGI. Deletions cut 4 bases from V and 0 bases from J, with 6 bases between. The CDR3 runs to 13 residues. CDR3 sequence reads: CASSLDANYGYTF. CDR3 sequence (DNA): TGTGCCAGCAGTTTGGACGCTAACTATGGCTACACCTTC.

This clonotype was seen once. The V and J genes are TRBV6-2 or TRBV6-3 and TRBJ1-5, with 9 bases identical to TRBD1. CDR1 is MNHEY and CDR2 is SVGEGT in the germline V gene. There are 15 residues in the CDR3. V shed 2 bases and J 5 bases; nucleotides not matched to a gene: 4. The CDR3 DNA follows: TGTGCCAGCAGTTACGGGGGACAGGGCCATCAGCCCCAGCATTTT. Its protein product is CASSYGGQGHQPQHF.

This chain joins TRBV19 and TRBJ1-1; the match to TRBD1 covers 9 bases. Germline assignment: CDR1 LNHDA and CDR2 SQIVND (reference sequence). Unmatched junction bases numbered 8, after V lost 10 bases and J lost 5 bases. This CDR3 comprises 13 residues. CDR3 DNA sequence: TGTGCCACCCTGGGACAGGGAAGGACTGAAGCTTTCTTT. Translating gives CATLGQGRTEAFF. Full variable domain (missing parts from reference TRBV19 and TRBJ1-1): DGGITQSPKYLFRKEGQNVTLSCEQNLNHDAMYWYRQDPGQGLRLIYYSQIVNDFQKGDIAEGYSVSREKKESFPLTVTSAQKNPTAFYLCATLGQGRTEAFFGQGTRLTVV.

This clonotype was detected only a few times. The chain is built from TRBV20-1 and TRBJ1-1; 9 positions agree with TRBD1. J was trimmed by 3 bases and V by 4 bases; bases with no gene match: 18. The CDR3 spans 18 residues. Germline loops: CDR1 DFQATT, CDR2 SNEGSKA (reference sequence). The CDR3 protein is CSAKPSRDRDQGDTEAFF. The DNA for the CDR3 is TGCAGTGCTAAACCGTCCCGGGACAGGGACCAAGGGGACACTGAAGCTTTCTTT.

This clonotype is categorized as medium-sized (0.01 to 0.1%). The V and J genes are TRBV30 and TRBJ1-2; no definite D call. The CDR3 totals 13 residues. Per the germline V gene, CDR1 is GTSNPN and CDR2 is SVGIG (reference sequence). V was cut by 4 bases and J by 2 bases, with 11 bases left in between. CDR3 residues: CAWTLGGNYGYTF. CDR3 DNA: TGTGCCTGGACCCTGGGCGGAAACTATGGCTACACCTTC.

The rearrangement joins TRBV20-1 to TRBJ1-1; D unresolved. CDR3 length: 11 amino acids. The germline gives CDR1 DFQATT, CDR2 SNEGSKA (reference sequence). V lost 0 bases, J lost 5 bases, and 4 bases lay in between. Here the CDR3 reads CSARDRTEAFF. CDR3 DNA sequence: TGCAGTGCTAGAGATAGAACTGAAGCTTTCTTT.

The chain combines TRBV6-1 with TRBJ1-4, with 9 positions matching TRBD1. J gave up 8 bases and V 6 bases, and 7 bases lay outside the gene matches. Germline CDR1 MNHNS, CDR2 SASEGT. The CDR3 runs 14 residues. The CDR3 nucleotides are TGTGCCAGCAGACAACAGGGGGCAGGGGAAAAACTGTTTTTT. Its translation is CASRQQGAGEKLFF.

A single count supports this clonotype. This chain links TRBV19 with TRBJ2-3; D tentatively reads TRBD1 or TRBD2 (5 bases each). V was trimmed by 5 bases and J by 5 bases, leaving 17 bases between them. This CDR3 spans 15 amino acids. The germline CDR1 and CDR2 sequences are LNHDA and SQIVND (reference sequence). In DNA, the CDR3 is TGTGCCAGTAGTCCCCAGAGGGGTGAGGGAGATACGCAGTATTTT. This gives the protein CASSPQRGEGDTQYF. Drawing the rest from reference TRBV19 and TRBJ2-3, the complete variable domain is DGGITQSPKYLFRKEGQNVTLSCEQNLNHDAMYWYRQDPGQGLRLIYYSQIVNDFQKGDIAEGYSVSREKKESFPLTVTSAQKNPTAFYLCASSPQRGEGDTQYFGPGTRLTVL.

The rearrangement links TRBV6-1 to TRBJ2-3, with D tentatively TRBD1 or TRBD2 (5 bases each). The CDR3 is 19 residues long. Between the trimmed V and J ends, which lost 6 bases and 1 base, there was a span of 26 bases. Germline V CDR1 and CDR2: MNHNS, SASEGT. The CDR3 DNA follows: TGTGCCAGCAGCCCCCATCAGGGCCCCGAGGGGTCCGGCACAGATACGCAGTATTTT. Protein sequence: CASSPHQGPEGSGTDTQYF.

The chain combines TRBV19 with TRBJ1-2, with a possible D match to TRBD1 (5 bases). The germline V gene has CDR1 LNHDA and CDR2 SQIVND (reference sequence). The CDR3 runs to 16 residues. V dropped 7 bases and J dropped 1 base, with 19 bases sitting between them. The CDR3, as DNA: TGTGCCAGTACCATGGGTGAGATGGGGGTTAACTATGGCTACACCTTC. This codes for CASTMGEMGVNYGYTF.

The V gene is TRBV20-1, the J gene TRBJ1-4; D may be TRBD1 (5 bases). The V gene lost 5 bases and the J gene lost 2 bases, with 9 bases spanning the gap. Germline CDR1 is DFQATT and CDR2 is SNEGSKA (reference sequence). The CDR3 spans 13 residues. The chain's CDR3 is CSASRQTNEKLFF. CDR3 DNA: TGCAGTGCTTCACGACAGACTAATGAAAAACTGTTTTTT.

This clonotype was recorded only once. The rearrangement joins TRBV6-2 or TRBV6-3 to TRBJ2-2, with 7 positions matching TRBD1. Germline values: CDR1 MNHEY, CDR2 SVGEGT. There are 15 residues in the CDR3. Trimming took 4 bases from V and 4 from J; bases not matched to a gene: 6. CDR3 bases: TGTGCCAGCAGTTCTGCACAGGGGCTCACCGGGGAGCTGTTTTTT. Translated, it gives CASSSAQGLTGELFF.

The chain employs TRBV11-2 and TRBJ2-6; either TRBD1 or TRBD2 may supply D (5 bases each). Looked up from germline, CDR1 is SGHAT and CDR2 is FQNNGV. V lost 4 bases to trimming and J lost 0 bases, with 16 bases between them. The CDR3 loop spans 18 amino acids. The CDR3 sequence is CASSSGIRGASGANVLTF. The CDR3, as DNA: TGTGCCAGCAGCTCGGGGATCAGAGGGGCCTCTGGGGCCAACGTCCTGACTTTC.

CDR3 sequence reads: CASRTGQGVFGEQYF. CDR3 sequence (DNA): TGTGCCAGCAGAACGGGACAGGGGGTTTTCGGCGAGCAGTACTTC. V is TRBV6-1 and J is TRBJ2-7, with 11 bases aligning to TRBD1. Per germline, CDR1 MNHNS and CDR2 SASEGT. Trimming cost V 6 bases and J 6 bases; bases outside gene matches: 10. This CDR3 has 15 amino acids.

CDR3 sequence: CATRESGPQHF. The CDR3 region has the DNA TGTGCCACCAGAGAGAGTGGACCCCAGCATTTT. The J gene is TRBJ1-5, the V gene TRBV15; no firm D call. The V gene's germline CDR1 is LNHNV and CDR2 YYDKDF (reference sequence). This CDR3 contains 11 residues. Trimming pared 6 bases from V and 10 bases from J, leaving 10 bases between. The entire variable domain, with the rest obtained from reference TRBV15 and TRBJ1-5, is as follows: DAMVIQNPRYQVTQFGKPVTLSCSQTLNHNVMYWYQQKSSQAPKLLFHYYDKDFNNEADTPDNFQSRRPNTSFCFLDIRSPGLGDTAMYLCATRESGPQHFGDGTRLSIL.

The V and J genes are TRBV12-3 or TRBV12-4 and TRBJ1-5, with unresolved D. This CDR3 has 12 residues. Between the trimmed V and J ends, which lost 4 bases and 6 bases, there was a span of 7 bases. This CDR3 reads CASSSLGQPQHF. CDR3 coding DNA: TGTGCCAGCAGTTCCCTGGGTCAGCCCCAGCATTTT.

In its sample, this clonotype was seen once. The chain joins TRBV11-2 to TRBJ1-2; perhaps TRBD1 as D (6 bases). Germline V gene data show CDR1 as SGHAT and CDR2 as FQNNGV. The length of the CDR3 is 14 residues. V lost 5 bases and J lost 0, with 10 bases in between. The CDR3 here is CASSPDRTNYGYTF. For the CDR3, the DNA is TGTGCCAGCAGCCCGGACAGAACTAACTATGGCTACACCTTC.

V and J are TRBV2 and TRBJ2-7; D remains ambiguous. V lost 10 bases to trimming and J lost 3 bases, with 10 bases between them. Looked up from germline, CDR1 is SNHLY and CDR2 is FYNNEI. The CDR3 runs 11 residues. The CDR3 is CAIRLGYEQYF. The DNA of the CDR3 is TGTGCCATTAGGTTGGGCTACGAGCAGTACTTC. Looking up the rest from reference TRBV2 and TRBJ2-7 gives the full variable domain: EPEVTQTPSHQVTQMGQEVILRCVPISNHLYFYWYRQILGQKVEFLVSFYNNEISEKSEIFDDQFSVERPDGSNFTLKIRSTKLEDSAMYFCAIRLGYEQYFGPGTRLTVT.